This is a list of T cell receptor beta chains from one sample in a study of blood T cell repertoires in COVID-19. TCRdb keeps only in-frame clones here, not all; method: immunoSEQ multiplex PCR. Here the sample spans around 150,000 clones, about 88% being singletons. The source material was PBMCs or T cells enriched from blood (not recorded which). These receptors were taken from a middle-aged man who had recovered from COVID-19. CDR3s include the opening cysteine and the closing phenylalanine or tryptophan. The order of the fields is V gene, CDR3 length, J gene, D gene, CDR3 protein. D genes are given only for firm matches.

TRBV25-1	15	TRBJ2-1	-	CASSVSYRVRNEQFF
TRBV7-9	12	TRBJ2-7	-	CASSYQGYEQYF
TRBV29-1	14	TRBJ1-2	TRBD1	CSVNPGQPNYGYTF
TRBV14	13	TRBJ1-1	-	CASSQGANTEAFF
TRBV23-1	16	TRBJ1-1	-	CASSQSWRQTNTEAFF
TRBV27	13	TRBJ2-5	TRBD1	CASSLWDRETQYF
TRBV10-3	16	TRBJ1-1	TRBD1	CAISESTTGRLGEAFF
TRBV18	13	TRBJ2-1	-	CASSPPGKGEQFF
TRBV11-3	13	TRBJ1-1	-	CASSPEGVGEAFF
TRBV15	16	TRBJ2-7	TRBD2	CATSRGLAGSTYEQYF
TRBV7-2	14	TRBJ2-4	TRBD2	CASSVSGASNIQYF
TRBV3-1/TRBV3-2	16	TRBJ1-2	TRBD1	CASSQQEWGQGGGYTF
TRBV6-2/TRBV6-3	15	TRBJ2-7	TRBD2	CASSYGGGPAYEQYF
TRBV6-5	15	TRBJ2-7	TRBD1	CASRTGGGNVYEQYF
TRBV18	16	TRBJ2-6	TRBD1	CASSSTGVSGANVLTF
TRBV7-2	16	TRBJ2-7	TRBD1	CASSYRRDRGHYEQYF
TRBV5-1	17	TRBJ2-6	-	CASRSERGASGANVLTF
TRBV7-2	15	TRBJ2-1	TRBD1	CASSSPGQGLNEQFF
TRBV10-3	18	TRBJ2-3	TRBD1	CAISPLPTTGGGTDTQYF
TRBV5-5	19	TRBJ1-4	TRBD1	CASRAAPPGQVATNEKLFF
TRBV9	15	TRBJ1-1	TRBD1	CASSPGTGRNTEAFF
TRBV15	16	TRBJ1-4	-	CATSREIREGNEKLFF
TRBV5-6	14	TRBJ1-2	TRBD1	CASSPGQGAAGYTF
TRBV21-1	15	TRBJ1-4	-	CASSGSETGNEKLFF
TRBV6-5	16	TRBJ2-3	TRBD2	CASSYSAGGETDTQYF
TRBV18	15	TRBJ2-1	TRBD2	CASSPTSGGANEQFF
TRBV5-1	14	TRBJ1-6	-	CASSLVPDNSPLHF
TRBV19	18	TRBJ2-1	TRBD2	CASSSLTSGGGWDNEQFF
TRBV3-1/TRBV3-2	13	TRBJ2-5	-	CASRTGLQETQYF
TRBV15	14	TRBJ1-2	-	CATSREGGYYGYTF
TRBV2	13	TRBJ2-5	-	CASTTVYQETQYF